This TCR beta chain was recovered during a study of vaccination effects on CD4 cells after COVID-19. Study-level background: Post-vaccine draws lagged the second dose by a median of 72 days. They grew roughly 2 million PBMC in each well, adding 8.5 to 10 IU/ml IL-2 and about 9.9 ug/ml peptides.

The assay was immunoSEQ multiplex PCR, and TCRdb's table has in-frame clones only and misses some. The sample has about 45,000 clones; around 70% are singletons. As concerns this clone: Its specificity is not known.

The CDR3 has 15 residues. V was clipped by 2 bases and J by 8 bases; unmatched bases: 7. CDR1 SGHTA and CDR2 FQGNSA come from the germline V gene. Upon completion of under eleven days in culture, CD4+ T cells were isolated. Participants got two doses of BNT162b2 or mRNA-1273 vaccine. This TCR was recovered from a human donor who received a COVID-19 vaccine. This rearrangement joins TRBV7-2 to TRBJ2-1, with 9 positions matching TRBD2. Sample: CD4+ T cells from PBMCs cultured without peptide, taken after COVID-19 vaccination. CDR3 nucleotides: TGTGCCAGCAGCTTAACTAGCGGGCAACTTCATGAGCAGTTCTTC. It is translated as CASSLTSGQLHEQFF.